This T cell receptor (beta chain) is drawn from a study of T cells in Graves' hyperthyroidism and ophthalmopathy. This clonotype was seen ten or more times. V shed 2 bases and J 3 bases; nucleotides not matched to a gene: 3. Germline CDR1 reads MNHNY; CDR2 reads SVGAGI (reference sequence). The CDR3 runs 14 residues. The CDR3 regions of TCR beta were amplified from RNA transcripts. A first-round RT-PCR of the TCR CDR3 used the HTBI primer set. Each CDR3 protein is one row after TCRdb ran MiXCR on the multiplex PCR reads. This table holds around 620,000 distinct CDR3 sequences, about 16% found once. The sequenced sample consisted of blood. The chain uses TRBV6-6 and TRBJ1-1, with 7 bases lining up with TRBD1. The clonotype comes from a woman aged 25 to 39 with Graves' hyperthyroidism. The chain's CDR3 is CASSYAGGDTEAFF. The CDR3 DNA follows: TGTGCCAGCAGTTACGCAGGGGGGGACACTGAAGCTTTCTTT.